The 20 T cell receptor beta chains given below trace back to one sample, sequenced in a study of T cells after yellow fever vaccination. TCRdb reprocessed the 5' RACE reads via MiXCR and lists one record per CDR3 protein. The data hold around 330,000 distinct CDR3 sequences, with 3.6% observed a single time. The specimen comprised PBMCs, sampled on the day of the yellow fever booster vaccination. Receptor source: a man between 18 and 35 years old who received the YFV17D yellow fever vaccine.

V and J are TRBV12-3 or TRBV12-4 and TRBJ2-2, with D hard to call. Trimming removed 1 base at V and 6 bases at J, with 9 bases between. The CDR3 totals 14 residues. Here the CDR3 reads CASSLGGRSGELFF. The CDR3 DNA sequence: TGTGCCAGCAGTTTAGGGGGTCGGTCCGGGGAGCTGTTTTTT.

This clonotype has a handful of counts. The rearrangement links TRBV5-4 to TRBJ2-5; D remains unclear. The CDR3 covers 14 residues. Trimming removed 3 bases from V and 3 bases from J, with 12 bases in between. Germline-derived CDR1 and CDR2 are SGHNT and YYREEE (reference sequence). The CDR3 sequence is CASSSSGLEETQYF. The CDR3 DNA sequence: TGTGCCAGCAGCTCGTCAGGATTAGAAGAGACCCAGTACTTC.

This clonotype was detected ten times or more. The chain uses TRBV4-3 and TRBJ2-3; no clear D gene. Deletions cut 0 bases from V and 9 bases from J, with 10 bases between. The CDR3 sequence is 13 residues long. Germline CDR1 reads LGHNA; CDR2 reads YSLEER. CDR3 nucleotide sequence: TGCGCCAGCAGCCAAGATCAGTTGTGGACGCAGTATTTT. Its protein product is CASSQDQLWTQYF.

In this sample, this clonotype turned up many times. The chain combines TRBV7-6 with TRBJ2-4; D unresolved. V dropped 4 bases and J dropped 0 bases, with 7 bases sitting between them. The CDR3 runs to 14 residues. Germline CDR1 and CDR2: SGHVS and FNYEAQ. The CDR3: CASSWQLAKNIQYF. The CDR3 DNA is TGTGCCAGCAGCTGGCAACTAGCCAAAAACATTCAGTACTTC.

The genes are TRBV7-3 and TRBJ1-2; D not resolved. This CDR3 has 13 amino acids. The V end was cut by 5 bases, the J end by 7 bases, with 14 bases between. Germline values: CDR1 SGHTA, CDR2 FQGTGA. CDR3 sequence: CASSADRGGGYTF. CDR3 coding DNA: TGTGCCAGCAGCGCCGATCGGGGAGGTGGCTACACCTTC.

This clonotype was recorded many times. The V and J genes are TRBV5-1 and TRBJ2-3; 9 bases are a match to TRBD2. The trim removed 4 bases at V and 2 bases at J, leaving 8 bases unmatched. CDR3 size: 16 residues. Germline assignment: CDR1 SGHRS and CDR2 YFSETQ. The CDR3 reads CASSDGRGGATDTQYF. CDR3 in DNA: TGCGCCAGCAGCGACGGCCGCGGGGGGGCCACAGATACGCAGTATTTT.

The table lists this clonotype with many counts. The chain is built from TRBV29-1 and TRBJ2-3; D is uncertain. From germline, CDR1 is SQVTM and CDR2 ANQGSEA. The CDR3 length is 11 residues. The germline V and J ends were trimmed by 3 bases and 2 bases, with 3 bases remaining between them. The CDR3 DNA reads as TGCAGCGTTGATTACACAGATACGCAGTATTTT. It translates to CSVDYTDTQYF.

This clonotype was found a few times. The V call is TRBV3-1, the J call TRBJ2-5, with TRBD2 identical over 8 bases. The CDR3 sequence is 14 residues long. Trimming removed 8 bases from V and 4 bases from J; junction bases left unmatched: 9. The germline V gene encodes CDR1 LGHDT and CDR2 YNNKEL (reference sequence). The CDR3 DNA sequence: TGTGCCAGCTCAGCGGGGGCCTTACGAGAGACCCAGTACTTC. Its protein is CASSAGALRETQYF.

This clonotype was detected a few times. The chain has TRBV18 and TRBJ1-3, with D unclear. Per germline, CDR1 KGHSH and CDR2 LQKENI. V lost 4 bases to trimming and J lost 2 bases, with 15 bases between them. The CDR3 totals 16 residues. The CDR3 DNA is TGTGCCAGCTCACGCGCCCCGGGTGATCCTGGAAACACCATATATTTT. This codes for CASSRAPGDPGNTIYF.

This clonotype was picked up many times. This sequence joins TRBV5-1 and TRBJ1-1; D is ambiguous. Trimming took 2 bases from V and 3 from J, leaving 8 bases between them. The CDR3 length is 13 residues. Germline CDR1 is SGHRS and CDR2 is YFSETQ. The CDR3 is CASSFYTDTEAFF. Written as DNA, the CDR3 is TGCGCCAGCAGCTTTTATACTGACACTGAAGCTTTCTTT.

The chain recombines TRBV7-2 with TRBJ2-3; D is ambiguous. CDR3 length equals 19 residues. The ends were cut back, 5 bases at V and 3 bases at J, with 27 bases in the middle. CDR1 SGHTA and CDR2 FQGNSA come from the germline V gene. CDR3 loop: CASSPWGTEGIRFTDTQYF. The CDR3 DNA follows: TGTGCCAGCAGCCCCTGGGGAACGGAAGGGATTAGGTTTACAGATACGCAGTATTTT.

There are a few counts of this clonotype. The chain links TRBV20-1 to TRBJ1-2; a weak D match, TRBD1 (5 bases). Germline V CDR1 and CDR2: DFQATT, SNEGSKA (reference sequence). The CDR3 runs 14 residues. Trimming removed 6 bases from V and 5 bases from J, with 19 bases in between. The DNA for the CDR3 is TGCAGTGCACGGACAAAAGGGTCCCCTTATGGCTACACCTTC. It encodes CSARTKGSPYGYTF.

This clonotype was counted a few times. The chain couples TRBV4-2 to TRBJ2-5; 8 bases line up with TRBD2. Germline CDR1 LGHNA, CDR2 YNFKEQ. V gave up 1 base and J gave up 1 base; unmatched junction bases: 5. The CDR3 runs 16 residues. This CDR3 reads CASSQGRLASQETQYF. CDR3 in DNA: TGTGCCAGCAGCCAAGGAAGACTAGCGTCCCAAGAGACCCAGTACTTC.

The table lists this clonotype with many counts. The chain links TRBV5-1 to TRBJ1-5, with unresolved D. Trimming removed 2 bases at V and 3 bases at J, with 9 bases between. CDR1 SGHRS and CDR2 YFSETQ come from the germline V gene. The CDR3 is made up of 14 amino acids. The CDR3 coding sequence is TGCGCCAGCAGCTTTCCGGACCCCAATCAGCCCCAGCATTTT. This encodes CASSFPDPNQPQHF.

This clonotype was picked up many times. V is TRBV6-5 and J is TRBJ2-5; no reliable D call. This CDR3 contains 15 residues. The V and J ends lost 6 bases and 1 base respectively, with 15 bases between them. The germline gives CDR1 MNHEY, CDR2 SVGAGI. The CDR3 reads CASSTHRAAQETQYF. In DNA form, the CDR3 reads TGTGCCAGCAGCACGCATAGGGCAGCCCAAGAGACCCAGTACTTC.

This clonotype was detected ten times or more. The chain couples TRBV20-1 to TRBJ2-3; 7 positions agree with TRBD1. Germline V gene data show CDR1 as DFQATT and CDR2 as SNEGSKA (reference sequence). Germline trimming cut 5 bases from V and 4 bases from J; bases unmatched to any gene: 12. This CDR3 is 15 amino acids long. CDR3 region: CSAPPTGAAADTQYF. The CDR3, as DNA: TGCAGTGCTCCCCCCACAGGGGCAGCGGCAGATACGCAGTATTTT.

The sample holds many counts of this clonotype. This chain connects TRBV10-2 to TRBJ1-1, with D possibly matching TRBD1 (5 bases). This CDR3 is built from 13 residues. Germline V gives CDR1 WSHSY, CDR2 SAAADI. V dropped 1 base and J dropped 3 bases, with 6 bases sitting between them. The CDR3 sequence is CASSEWGDTEAFF. CDR3 nucleotide sequence: TGCGCCAGCAGTGAGTGGGGGGACACTGAAGCTTTCTTT.

This clonotype has ten or more counts. The V call is TRBV13, the J call TRBJ1-1; TRBD1 might be the D (6 bases). CDR1 and CDR2 from the germline V gene are PRHDT and FYEKMQ (reference sequence). The V and J ends lost 5 bases and 1 base respectively, with 14 bases between them. The CDR3 consists of 15 residues. The CDR3 DNA follows: TGTGCCAGCAGCGAAGGGAGGGGGGAGAACACTGAAGCTTTCTTT. The encoded protein is CASSEGRGENTEAFF. Combining the CDR3 with reference TRBV13 and TRBJ1-1 gives the whole variable domain AAGVIQSPRHLIKEKRETATLKCYPIPRHDTVYWYQQGPGQDPQFLISFYEKMQSDKGSIPDRFSAQQFSDYHSELNMSSLELGDSALYFCASSEGRGENTEAFFGQGTRLTVV.

The V call is TRBV11-2, the J call TRBJ1-6; D remains ambiguous. Germline V gene data show CDR1 as SGHAT and CDR2 as FQNNGV. The CDR3 totals 15 residues. V lost 2 bases, J lost 6 bases, and 11 bases lay in between. The CDR3 DNA reads as TGTGCCAGCAGCTTATACCTCGGGATTAATTCACCCCTCCACTTT. Its translation: CASSLYLGINSPLHF.

In this sample, this clonotype turned up a few times. The CDR3 nucleotides read TGTGCCAGCTCAGCCCGGGAACAGAGTTCCAACTATGGCTACACCTTC. Residues: CASSAREQSSNYGYTF. The chain has TRBV18 and TRBJ1-2; D not certain. The V and J ends lost 5 bases and 2 bases respectively, with 18 bases between them. Germline V gene data show CDR1 as KGHSH and CDR2 as LQKENI. The CDR3 spans 16 residues. Using reference TRBV18 and TRBJ1-2 for the parts outside the CDR3, the full variable domain is NAGVMQNPRHLVRRRGQEARLRCSPMKGHSHVYWYRQLPEEGLKFMVYLQKENIIDESGMPKERFSAEFPKEGPSILRIQQVVRGDSAAYFCASSAREQSSNYGYTFGSGTRLTVV.